The T cell receptor (beta chain) described here comes from a study of Graves' ophthalmopathy and Graves' hyperthyroidism. Study-wide findings and caveats: Both an approximately 71% sensitivity and a 72.22% specificity characterized the model's predictions of ophthalmopathy progression.

This CDR3 has 14 residues. Germline V gene lookup returns CDR1 MNHNS and CDR2 SASEGT. Trimming stripped 6 bases from V and 8 bases from J, with 19 bases between. The authors amplified TCR beta CDR3 regions from RNA transcripts. HTBI primers primed a first-round RT-PCR, and a second-round multiplex PCR followed. TCRdb recomputed calls from the multiplex PCR reads with MiXCR, one row per CDR3 protein. The sample lists roughly 410,000 distinct CDR3 sequences; less than 20% were seen once. Ineligible for inclusion were patients with other autoimmune diseases, uncontrolled infections, pregnancy or lactation. This clonotype has a count of ten or more. What it binds is not known.

The sequence came from a young woman with stable Graves' hyperthyroidism. Material: peripheral blood. The rearrangement links TRBV6-1 to TRBJ1-2; D unclear. CDR3 protein: CASSEPPHFLGYTF. Here the CDR3 DNA reads TGTGCCAGCAGCGAACCTCCCCATTTCCTCGGCTACACCTTC.